The 21 T cell receptor beta chains below all came from one sample that was sequenced in a study of control samples from healthy donors and cancer patients (TCRdb year 2020). Library generation was performed with the immunoSEQ multiplex PCR assay. This is the immuneACCESS table as TCRdb keeps it, with only in-frame sequences that have V and J called. A part of the clones is gone; compared with another copy, unresolved V genes explain less than half, and the rest is unexplained. For this sample there are 150,000 or so clones; under 95% appear just once. Roughly 5.5% of the sample is taken by the ten largest. The specimen sequenced was blood. The receptors here all came from a young man in good health.

About this clone itself: Other nucleotide sequences from this sample produce the same CDR3. The chain uses TRBV19 and TRBJ2-2; D unclear. Germline CDR1 is LNHDA and CDR2 is SQIVND (reference sequence). V was pared by 3 bases and J by 6 bases, with 11 bases between. The CDR3 totals 14 residues. The CDR3 spells CASSIVGVAGELFF. CDR3 bases: TGTGCCAGTAGTATTGTAGGAGTTGCCGGGGAGCTGTTTTTT.

The chain links TRBV27 to TRBJ2-5, with 11 nucleotides matching TRBD1. CDR1 is MNHEY and CDR2 is SMNVEV in the germline V gene (reference sequence). The CDR3 runs to 18 residues. The V segment lost 0 bases and the J segment 1 base; nucleotides outside the gene matches: 7. The DNA for the CDR3 is TGTGCCAGCAGTTTATCCGGACAGGGGGCGAGTTCCCAAGAGACCCAGTACTTC. Its translation is CASSLSGQGASSQETQYF.

The chain recombines TRBV11-2 with TRBJ2-1, with D perhaps TRBD1 (6 bases). CDR3 length: 16 residues. Germline CDR1 reads SGHAT; CDR2 reads FQNNGV. The V and J ends lost 1 base and 6 bases respectively, with 16 bases between them. The CDR3 here is CASSLGGTLLINEQFF. Written as DNA, the CDR3 is TGTGCCAGCAGCTTAGGAGGGACACTCCTAATCAATGAGCAGTTCTTC.

The chain recombines TRBV3-1 (or the pseudogene TRBV3-2) with TRBJ2-5; 8 bases fit TRBD1. Germline loops: CDR1 LGHDT, CDR2 YNNKEL (reference sequence). CDR3 length: 16 residues. Trimming took 4 bases from V and 1 from J; bases not matched to a gene: 8. This chain's CDR3 is CASSRTHQGAQETQYF. DNA of the CDR3: TGTGCCAGCAGCCGCACGCATCAGGGGGCCCAAGAGACCCAGTACTTC.

The chain is built from TRBV25-1 and TRBJ2-4, with 8 bases lining up with TRBD2. Germline values: CDR1 MGHDK, CDR2 SYGVNS. The J segment lost 4 bases and the V segment lost 5 bases, leaving 1 base of the junction unmatched. CDR3 length equals 13 residues. The CDR3 coding sequence is TGTGCCAGCAGTCCGGGAGGGAAAAACATTCAGTACTTC. It codes for CASSPGGKNIQYF.

V gene TRBV10-3 combines with J gene TRBJ2-2, with D hard to call. The CDR3 extends over 13 amino acids. Germline CDR1 is ENHRY and CDR2 is SYGVKD. V was cut by 6 bases and J by 4 bases, with 9 bases left in between. CDR3 bases: TGTGCCATCAGCGGCACAGCCACCGGGGAGCTGTTTTTT. It specifies CAISGTATGELFF.

V and J are TRBV10-3 and TRBJ1-4; 9 positions match TRBD1. The CDR3 sequence is 19 residues long. Unmatched junction bases numbered 14, after V lost 4 bases and J lost 2 bases. Looked up from germline, CDR1 is ENHRY and CDR2 is SYGVKD. The CDR3 nucleotides are TGTGCCATCAGTGCCTTCGTCCCGGGACAGGGTTCCACTAATGAAAAACTGTTTTTT. It translates to CAISAFVPGQGSTNEKLFF.

This clone was observed once. The chain employs TRBV6-2 or TRBV6-3 and TRBJ1-1; D unclear. CDR1 and CDR2 from the germline V gene are MNHEY and SVGEGT. The length of the CDR3 is 13 residues. The V gene lost 2 bases and the J gene lost 6 bases, with 10 bases spanning the gap. DNA of the CDR3: TGTGCCAGCAGTTACGGCGCGGCCCCTGAAGCTTTCTTT. Translating it yields CASSYGAAPEAFF.

Written as DNA, the CDR3 is TGTGCCAGCAGCGCAGACAGGGGCTACAATGAGCAGTTCTTC. This encodes CASSADRGYNEQFF. The chain employs TRBV5-6 and TRBJ2-1, with 8 positions matching TRBD1. This CDR3 contains 14 residues. The V segment lost 4 bases and the J segment 3 bases; nucleotides outside the gene matches: 3. The germline V gene has CDR1 SGHDT and CDR2 YYEEEE.

This clone has more than one count but fewer than ten. This chain joins TRBV4-1 and TRBJ1-3, with a tentative D call TRBD1 (6 bases). V was cut by 6 bases and J by 2 bases, with 11 bases left in between. The CDR3 contains 14 residues. Germline CDR1 MGHRA, CDR2 YSYEKL. CDR3 amino acids: CASSTGLPGNTIYF. CDR3 DNA: TGCGCCAGCAGTACAGGGTTGCCTGGAAACACCATATATTTT.

The genes are TRBV11-3 and TRBJ1-5; perhaps TRBD1 as D (6 bases). This CDR3 has 17 amino acids. The V gene lost 11 bases and the J gene lost 1 base, with 24 bases spanning the gap. Germline CDR1 and CDR2: SGHNT and YENEEA. CDR3: CAAEGGGALLSNQPQHF. The CDR3 region has the DNA TGTGCCGCGGAAGGTGGGGGGGCGCTTCTCAGCAATCAGCCCCAGCATTTT.

The genes are TRBV19 and TRBJ2-4; 7 nucleotides line up with TRBD1. The CDR3 extends over 15 amino acids. CDR1 and CDR2 (germline): LNHDA, SQIVND (reference sequence). Trimming removed 5 bases from V and 0 bases from J; junction bases left unmatched: 4. CDR3 amino acids: CASSGQVLAKNIQYF. The CDR3 DNA reads as TGTGCCAGTAGTGGACAGGTGCTAGCCAAAAACATTCAGTACTTC. Full variable domain (missing parts from reference TRBV19 and TRBJ2-4): DGGITQSPKYLFRKEGQNVTLSCEQNLNHDAMYWYRQDPGQGLRLIYYSQIVNDFQKGDIAEGYSVSREKKESFPLTVTSAQKNPTAFYLCASSGQVLAKNIQYFGAGTRLSVL.

The rearrangement links TRBV30 to TRBJ1-6; a possible D gene is TRBD1 (5 bases). Trimming cost V 7 bases and J 10 bases, with 17 bases left between them. The CDR3 totals 13 residues. From germline, CDR1 is GTSNPN and CDR2 SVGIG (reference sequence). In DNA, the CDR3 is TGTGCCTCCACACTCCGGGGCTTATCACCCCTCCACTTT. Residues: CASTLRGLSPLHF. The full variable domain, completed using reference TRBV30 and TRBJ1-6, is SQTIHQWPATLVQPVGSPLSLECTVEGTSNPNLYWYRQAAGRGLQLLFYSVGIGQISSEVPQNLSASRPQDRQFILSSKKLLLSDSGFYLCASTLRGLSPLHFGNGTRLTVT.

The V call is TRBV3-1 (or the pseudogene TRBV3-2), the J call TRBJ2-1; 13 bases line up with TRBD2. Trimming took 3 bases from V and 10 from J; bases not matched to a gene: 6. This CDR3 has 15 residues. Germline V gives CDR1 LGHDT, CDR2 YNNKEL (reference sequence). The CDR3 bases are TGTGCCAGCAGCCATGGACTAGCGGGGGTAGGGGAGCAGTTCTTC. Its protein is CASSHGLAGVGEQFF.

V is TRBV29-1 and J is TRBJ1-2; D is possibly TRBD1 (5 bases). Germline values: CDR1 SQVTM, CDR2 ANQGSEA. The CDR3 sequence is 15 residues long. V was clipped by 3 bases and J by 0 bases, with 14 bases between them. CDR3 DNA: TGCAGCGTTGAGATCTGGGGGATTTCTAACTATGGCTACACCTTC. It encodes CSVEIWGISNYGYTF.

The chain employs TRBV29-1 and TRBJ1-1; 7 bases match TRBD1. Losses at the gene ends were 6 bases for V and 0 bases for J; bases not matched to a gene: 7. There are 14 residues in the CDR3. Per the germline V gene, CDR1 is SQVTM and CDR2 is ANQGSEA. This CDR3 is CSVGTATMNTEAFF. Written as DNA, the CDR3 is TGCAGCGTCGGGACAGCTACCATGAACACTGAAGCTTTCTTT.

The chain combines TRBV7-8 with TRBJ2-7; tentative D call: TRBD2 (7 bases). The length of the CDR3 is 16 residues. Germline V gives CDR1 SGHVS, CDR2 FQNEAQ. The ends were cut back, 5 bases at V and 6 bases at J, with 23 bases in the middle. The CDR3: CASSPLGGGTPFEQYF. CDR3 sequence (DNA): TGTGCCAGCAGCCCCTTAGGGGGGGGCACCCCCTTCGAGCAGTACTTC.

V and J are TRBV9 and TRBJ1-4, with D possibly TRBD1 on 5 matching bases. Trimming shortened V by 1 base and J by 5 bases, and 9 bases separated the two germline ends. The V gene's germline CDR1 is SGDLS and CDR2 YYNGEE. The CDR3 runs 14 residues. The CDR3 coding sequence is TGTGCCAGCAGCGTACCTGGGACGAATGAAAAACTGTTTTTT. Its protein is CASSVPGTNEKLFF.

The chain recombines TRBV30 with TRBJ1-1; the D is unclear. With 0 bases removed from V and 0 bases from J, the gap between germline ends came to 5 bases. The germline V gene has CDR1 GTSNPN and CDR2 SVGIG (reference sequence). The CDR3 covers 13 residues. CDR3 coding DNA: TGTGCCTGGAGTGTTGAAGTGAACACTGAAGCTTTCTTT. Protein sequence: CAWSVEVNTEAFF. Based on the CDR3 plus reference TRBV30 and TRBJ1-1, the full variable domain is SQTIHQWPATLVQPVGSPLSLECTVEGTSNPNLYWYRQAAGRGLQLLFYSVGIGQISSEVPQNLSASRPQDRQFILSSKKLLLSDSGFYLCAWSVEVNTEAFFGQGTRLTVV.

The rearrangement joins TRBV5-1 to TRBJ2-3; TRBD2 matches at 12 bases. CDR1 SGHRS and CDR2 YFSETQ come from the germline V gene. The CDR3 extends over 16 amino acids. The V and J ends lost 5 bases and 3 bases, in that order; junction bases with no gene match: 7. In nucleotides, the CDR3 is TGCGCCAGCAGACCTACCGGGACTAGCGGGACAGATACGCAGTATTTT. It translates to CASRPTGTSGTDTQYF.

The V and J genes are TRBV7-9 and TRBJ2-3; no reliable D call. Trimming removed 1 base at V and 6 bases at J, with 11 bases between. The V gene's germline CDR1 is SEHNR and CDR2 FQNEAQ (reference sequence). The CDR3 loop spans 14 amino acids. DNA for the CDR3: TGTGCCAGCAGCTTAGGTGTCAGTTGGGATACGCAGTATTTT. Amino acids: CASSLGVSWDTQYF. The variable domain in full, with the rest retrieved from reference TRBV7-9 and TRBJ2-3, is DTGVSQNPRHKITKRGQNVTFRCDPISEHNRLYWYRQTLGQGPEFLTYFQNEAQLEKSRLLSDRFSAERPKGSFSTLEIQRTEQGDSAMYLCASSLGVSWDTQYFGPGTRLTVL.